This TCR beta chain is from a study of T cells in Graves' hyperthyroidism and ophthalmopathy. For the study at large: The authors collected peripheral blood at initial diagnosis, before any treatment.

The CDR3 extends over 15 amino acids. The germline gives CDR1 SGHKS, CDR2 YYEKEE (reference sequence). The V and J ends lost 0 bases and 10 bases, in that order; junction bases with no gene match: 7. Study-wide findings and caveats: Blood also showed most of the thyroid clonotypes that were expanded above 0.001.

The patients, who ranged from 18 to 65 in age, presented with newly diagnosed hyperthyroidism lasting under 2 months. This clonotype has a count of ten or more. Its specificity is not known. Amplification yielded TCR beta CDR3 regions, with RNA transcripts as the source. The HTBI set primed first-round TCR CDR3 RT-PCR. TCRdb used MiXCR to reprocess the multiplex PCR reads, holding one entry per CDR3 protein. The sample has hundreds of thousands of distinct CDR3 sequences; 15% to 18% are singletons. This TCR derives from a woman younger than 30 with Graves' hyperthyroidism. The V and J genes are TRBV5-5 and TRBJ1-6; 7 positions match TRBD1. The sequenced sample was blood. CDR3 nucleotide sequence: TGTGCCAGCAGCTTGGAGGAGGGGGCAAGGTCACCCCTCCACTTT. This encodes CASSLEEGARSPLHF.